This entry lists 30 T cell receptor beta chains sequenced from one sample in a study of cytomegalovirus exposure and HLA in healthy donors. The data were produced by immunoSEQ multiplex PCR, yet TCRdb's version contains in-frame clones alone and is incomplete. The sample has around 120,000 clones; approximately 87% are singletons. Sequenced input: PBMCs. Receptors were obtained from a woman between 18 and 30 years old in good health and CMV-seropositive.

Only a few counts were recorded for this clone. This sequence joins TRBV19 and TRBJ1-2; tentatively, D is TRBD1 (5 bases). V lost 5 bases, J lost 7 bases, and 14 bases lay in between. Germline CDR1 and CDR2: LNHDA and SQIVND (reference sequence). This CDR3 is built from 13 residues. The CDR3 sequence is CASSVNGGSGYTF. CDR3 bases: TGTGCCAGTAGTGTCAATGGGGGGAGTGGCTACACCTTC.

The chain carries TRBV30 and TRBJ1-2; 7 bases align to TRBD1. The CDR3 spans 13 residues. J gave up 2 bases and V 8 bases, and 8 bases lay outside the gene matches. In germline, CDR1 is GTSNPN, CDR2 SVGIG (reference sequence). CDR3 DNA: TGTGCCCTCAGGAGAGGGGGCAACTATGGCTACACCTTC. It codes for CALRRGGNYGYTF.

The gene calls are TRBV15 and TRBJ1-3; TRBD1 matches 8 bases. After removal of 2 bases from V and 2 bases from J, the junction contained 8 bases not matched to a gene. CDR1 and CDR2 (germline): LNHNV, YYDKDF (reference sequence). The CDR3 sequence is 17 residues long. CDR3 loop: CATSRSPAGGPGNTIYF. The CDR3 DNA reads TGTGCCACCAGCAGATCCCCGGCAGGGGGCCCTGGAAACACCATATATTTT.

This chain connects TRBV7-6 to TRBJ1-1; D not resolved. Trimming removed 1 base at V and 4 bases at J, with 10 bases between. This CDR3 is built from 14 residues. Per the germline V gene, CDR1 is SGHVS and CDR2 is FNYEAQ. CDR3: CASSLGRGSTEAFF. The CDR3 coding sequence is TGTGCCAGCAGCTTAGGACGGGGTAGCACTGAAGCTTTCTTT.

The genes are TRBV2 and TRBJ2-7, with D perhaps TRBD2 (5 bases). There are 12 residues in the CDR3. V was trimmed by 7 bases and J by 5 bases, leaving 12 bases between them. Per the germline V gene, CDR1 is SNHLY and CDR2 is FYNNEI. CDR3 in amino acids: CASTLGYDEQYF. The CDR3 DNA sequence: TGTGCCAGCACACTAGGATACGACGAGCAGTACTTC. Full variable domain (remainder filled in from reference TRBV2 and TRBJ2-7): EPEVTQTPSHQVTQMGQEVILRCVPISNHLYFYWYRQILGQKVEFLVSFYNNEISEKSEIFDDQFSVERPDGSNFTLKIRSTKLEDSAMYFCASTLGYDEQYFGPGTRLTVT.

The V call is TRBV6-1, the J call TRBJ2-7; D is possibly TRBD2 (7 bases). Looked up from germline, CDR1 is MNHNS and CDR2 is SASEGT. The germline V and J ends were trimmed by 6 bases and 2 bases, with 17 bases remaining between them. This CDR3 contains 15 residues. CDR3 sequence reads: CASRGGQWGAYEQYF. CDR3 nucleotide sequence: TGTGCCAGCAGGGGGGGGCAGTGGGGGGCCTACGAGCAGTACTTC.

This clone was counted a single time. CDR3 residues: CASSLPQSTDTQYF. The CDR3 nucleotides read TGTGCCAGCAGCTTACCCCAGAGCACAGATACGCAGTATTTT. The gene calls are TRBV7-9 and TRBJ2-3; D gene ambiguous. CDR3 length equals 14 residues. Trimming left V 2 bases short and J 0 bases short, with 6 bases between. Germline V gene data show CDR1 as SEHNR and CDR2 as FQNEAQ (reference sequence).

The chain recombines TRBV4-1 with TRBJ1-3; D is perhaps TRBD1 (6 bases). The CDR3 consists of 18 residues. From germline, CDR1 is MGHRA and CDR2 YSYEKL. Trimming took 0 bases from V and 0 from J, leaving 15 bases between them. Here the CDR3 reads CASSQEGAGVSSGNTIYF. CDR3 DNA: TGCGCCAGCAGCCAAGAGGGGGCAGGGGTCTCCTCTGGAAACACCATATATTTT.

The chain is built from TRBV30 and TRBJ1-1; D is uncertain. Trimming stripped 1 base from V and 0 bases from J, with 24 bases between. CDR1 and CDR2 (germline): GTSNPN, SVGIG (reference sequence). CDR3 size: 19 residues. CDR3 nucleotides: TGTGCCTGGAGTGACGCGAGGCTGGCGCCGGATGAGATGAACACTGAAGCTTTCTTT. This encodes CAWSDARLAPDEMNTEAFF.

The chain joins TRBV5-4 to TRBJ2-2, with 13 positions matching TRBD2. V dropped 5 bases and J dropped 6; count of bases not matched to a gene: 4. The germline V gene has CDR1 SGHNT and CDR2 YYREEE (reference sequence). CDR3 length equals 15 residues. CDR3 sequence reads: CASSPTSGGAGELFF. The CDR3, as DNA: TGTGCCAGCAGTCCTACTAGCGGGGGGGCCGGGGAGCTGTTTTTT.

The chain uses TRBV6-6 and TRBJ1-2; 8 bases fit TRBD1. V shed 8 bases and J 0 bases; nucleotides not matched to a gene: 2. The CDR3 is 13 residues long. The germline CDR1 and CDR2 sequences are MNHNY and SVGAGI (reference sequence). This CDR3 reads CASWGQANYGYTF. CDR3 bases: TGTGCCAGCTGGGGACAGGCTAACTATGGCTACACCTTC.

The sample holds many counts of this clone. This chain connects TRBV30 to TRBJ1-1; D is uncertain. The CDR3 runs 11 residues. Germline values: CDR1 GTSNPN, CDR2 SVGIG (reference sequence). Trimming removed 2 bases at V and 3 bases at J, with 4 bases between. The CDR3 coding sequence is TGTGCCTGGAGTTATGACACTGAAGCTTTCTTT. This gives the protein CAWSYDTEAFF.

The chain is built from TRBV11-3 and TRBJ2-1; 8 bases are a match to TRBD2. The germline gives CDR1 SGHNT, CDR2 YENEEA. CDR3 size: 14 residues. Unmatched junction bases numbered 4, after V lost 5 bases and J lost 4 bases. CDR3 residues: CASSQRGKYNEQFF. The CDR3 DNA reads TGTGCCAGCAGCCAGCGGGGGAAGTACAATGAGCAGTTCTTC.

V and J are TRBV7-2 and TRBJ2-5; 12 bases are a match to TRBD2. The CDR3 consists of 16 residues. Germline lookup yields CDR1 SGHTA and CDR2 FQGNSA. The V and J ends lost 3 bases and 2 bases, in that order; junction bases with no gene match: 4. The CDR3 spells CASSFGTSGPQETQYF. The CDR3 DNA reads TGTGCCAGCAGCTTCGGGACTAGCGGGCCACAAGAGACCCAGTACTTC. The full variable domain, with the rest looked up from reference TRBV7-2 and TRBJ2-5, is GAGVSQSPSNKVTEKGKDVELRCDPISGHTALYWYRQSLGQGLEFLIYFQGNSAPDKSGLPSDRFSAERTGGSVSTLTIQRTQQEDSAVYLCASSFGTSGPQETQYFGPGTRLLVL.

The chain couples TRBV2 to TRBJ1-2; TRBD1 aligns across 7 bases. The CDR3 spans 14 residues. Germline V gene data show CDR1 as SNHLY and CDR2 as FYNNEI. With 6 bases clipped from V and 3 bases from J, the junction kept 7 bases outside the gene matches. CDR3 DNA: TGTGCCAGCAGCCCTCCGGGACAGTACTATGGCTACACCTTC. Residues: CASSPPGQYYGYTF.

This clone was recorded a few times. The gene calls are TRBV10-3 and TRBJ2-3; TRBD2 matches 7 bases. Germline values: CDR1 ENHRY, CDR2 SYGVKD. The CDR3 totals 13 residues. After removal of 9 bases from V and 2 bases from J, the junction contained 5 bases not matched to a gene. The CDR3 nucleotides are TGTGCCATTCAAGCGGGGAACACAGATACGCAGTATTTT. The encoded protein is CAIQAGNTDTQYF.

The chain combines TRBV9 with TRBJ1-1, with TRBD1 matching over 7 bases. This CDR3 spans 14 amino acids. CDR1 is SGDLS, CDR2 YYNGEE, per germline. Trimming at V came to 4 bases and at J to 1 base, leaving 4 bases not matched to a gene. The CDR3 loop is CASSPTGENTEAFF. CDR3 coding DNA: TGTGCCAGCAGCCCCACAGGGGAGAACACTGAAGCTTTCTTT. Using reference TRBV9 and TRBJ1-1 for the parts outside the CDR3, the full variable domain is DSGVTQTPKHLITATGQRVTLRCSPRSGDLSVYWYQQSLDQGLQFLIQYYNGEERAKGNILERFSAQQFPDLHSELNLSSLELGDSALYFCASSPTGENTEAFFGQGTRLTVV.

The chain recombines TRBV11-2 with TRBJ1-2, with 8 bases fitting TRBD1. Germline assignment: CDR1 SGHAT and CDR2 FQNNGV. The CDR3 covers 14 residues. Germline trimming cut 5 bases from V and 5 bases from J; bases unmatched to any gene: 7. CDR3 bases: TGTGCCAGCAGCCCAGGGGGCGCGACGTATGGCTACACCTTC. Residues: CASSPGGATYGYTF.

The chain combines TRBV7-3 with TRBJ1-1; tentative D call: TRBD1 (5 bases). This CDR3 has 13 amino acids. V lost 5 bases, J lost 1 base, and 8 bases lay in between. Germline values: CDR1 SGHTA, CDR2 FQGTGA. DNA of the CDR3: TGTGCCAGCAGCCCAACAGGGAACACTGAAGCTTTCTTT. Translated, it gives CASSPTGNTEAFF.

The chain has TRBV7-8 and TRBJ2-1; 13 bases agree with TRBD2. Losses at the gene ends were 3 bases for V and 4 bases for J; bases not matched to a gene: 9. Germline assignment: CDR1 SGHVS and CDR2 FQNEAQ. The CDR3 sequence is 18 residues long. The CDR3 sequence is CASSLGTSGGGFYNEQFF. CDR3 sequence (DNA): TGTGCCAGCAGCTTGGGTACTAGCGGGGGGGGATTTTACAATGAGCAGTTCTTC.

CDR3 protein: CASSLRGDYGYTF. The CDR3 nucleotides are TGCGCCAGCAGCCTGCGGGGGGACTATGGCTACACCTTC. The gene calls are TRBV10-2 and TRBJ1-2; a weak D match, TRBD1 (5 bases). This CDR3 is built from 13 residues. Germline V gives CDR1 WSHSY, CDR2 SAAADI. The V end was cut by 6 bases, the J end by 3 bases, with 11 bases between.

The CDR3 region has the DNA TGTGCCAGCAGCACTGGACAGAAGGGCACAGATACGCAGTATTTT. Its translation is CASSTGQKGTDTQYF. V gene TRBV21-1 combines with J gene TRBJ2-3; TRBD1 is the table's D call and was not checked against the DNA. TRBV21-1 is flagged as a pseudogene. The CDR3 runs to 15 residues.

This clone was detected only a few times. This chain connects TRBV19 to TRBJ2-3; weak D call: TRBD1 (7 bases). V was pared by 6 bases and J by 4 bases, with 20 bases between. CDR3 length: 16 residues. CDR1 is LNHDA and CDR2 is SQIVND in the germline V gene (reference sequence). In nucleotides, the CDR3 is TGTGCCAGTAGCCAGGGGGGACGGGTAGGCCCAGATACGCAGTATTTT. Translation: CASSQGGRVGPDTQYF.

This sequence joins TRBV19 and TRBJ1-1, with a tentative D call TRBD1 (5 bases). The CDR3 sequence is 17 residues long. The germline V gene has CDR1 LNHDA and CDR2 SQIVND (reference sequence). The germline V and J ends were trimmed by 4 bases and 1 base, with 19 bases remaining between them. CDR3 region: CASSTRSRGATNTEAFF. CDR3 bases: TGTGCCAGTAGTACGCGTTCAAGGGGTGCAACGAACACTGAAGCTTTCTTT.

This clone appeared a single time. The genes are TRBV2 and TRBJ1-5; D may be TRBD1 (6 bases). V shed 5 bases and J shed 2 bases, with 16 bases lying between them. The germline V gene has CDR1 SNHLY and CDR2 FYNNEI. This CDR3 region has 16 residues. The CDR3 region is CASSSDRLLGNQPQHF. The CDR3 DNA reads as TGTGCCAGCAGTTCGGACAGACTTTTGGGCAATCAGCCCCAGCATTTT.

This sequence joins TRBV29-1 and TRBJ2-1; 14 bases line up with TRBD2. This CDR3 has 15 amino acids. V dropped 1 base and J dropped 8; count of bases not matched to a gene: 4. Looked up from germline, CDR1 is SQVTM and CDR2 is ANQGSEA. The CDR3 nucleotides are TGCAGCGTTGAAGGGGGACTAGCGGGAGTAGATGAGCAGTTCTTC. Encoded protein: CSVEGGLAGVDEQFF.

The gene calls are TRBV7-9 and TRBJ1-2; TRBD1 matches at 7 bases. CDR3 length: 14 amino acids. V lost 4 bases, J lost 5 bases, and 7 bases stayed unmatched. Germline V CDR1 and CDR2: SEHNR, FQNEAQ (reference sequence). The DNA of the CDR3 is TGTGCCAGCAGCTCCACAGGGGTATGGTATGGCTACACCTTC. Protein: CASSSTGVWYGYTF.

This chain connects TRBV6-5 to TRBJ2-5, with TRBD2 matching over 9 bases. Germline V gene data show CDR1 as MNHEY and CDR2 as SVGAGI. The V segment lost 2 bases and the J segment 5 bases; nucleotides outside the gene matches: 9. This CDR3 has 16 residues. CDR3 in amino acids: CASSYTTSGTWETQYF. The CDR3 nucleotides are TGTGCCAGCAGTTACACGACTAGCGGTACGTGGGAGACCCAGTACTTC.

CDR3 in amino acids: CASSLRGPSTDTQYF. In nucleotides, the CDR3 is TGTGCCAGCAGTTTAAGGGGCCCTAGCACAGATACGCAGTATTTT. This chain joins TRBV28 and TRBJ2-3; D is possibly TRBD1 (5 bases). In germline, CDR1 is MDHEN, CDR2 SYDVKM. This CDR3 contains 15 residues. Trimming pared 2 bases from V and 0 bases from J, leaving 9 bases between. Full variable domain (missing parts from reference TRBV28 and TRBJ2-3): DVKVTQSSRYLVKRTGEKVFLECVQDMDHENMFWYRQDPGLGLRLIYFSYDVKMKEKGDIPEGYSVSREKKERFSLILESASTNQTSMYLCASSLRGPSTDTQYFGPGTRLTVL.

CDR3 in amino acids: CASRLDRGADYGYTF. The CDR3 coding sequence is TGTGCCAGTAGGCTGGACAGGGGCGCGGACTATGGCTACACCTTC. This rearrangement joins TRBV19 to TRBJ1-2; TRBD1 agrees at 9 bases. Unmatched junction bases numbered 8, after V lost 6 bases and J lost 3 bases. The germline V gene has CDR1 LNHDA and CDR2 SQIVND (reference sequence). The CDR3 contains 15 residues. The full variable domain, in which reference TRBV19 and TRBJ1-2 provide the parts outside the CDR3, is DGGITQSPKYLFRKEGQNVTLSCEQNLNHDAMYWYRQDPGQGLRLIYYSQIVNDFQKGDIAEGYSVSREKKESFPLTVTSAQKNPTAFYLCASRLDRGADYGYTFGSGTRLTVV.